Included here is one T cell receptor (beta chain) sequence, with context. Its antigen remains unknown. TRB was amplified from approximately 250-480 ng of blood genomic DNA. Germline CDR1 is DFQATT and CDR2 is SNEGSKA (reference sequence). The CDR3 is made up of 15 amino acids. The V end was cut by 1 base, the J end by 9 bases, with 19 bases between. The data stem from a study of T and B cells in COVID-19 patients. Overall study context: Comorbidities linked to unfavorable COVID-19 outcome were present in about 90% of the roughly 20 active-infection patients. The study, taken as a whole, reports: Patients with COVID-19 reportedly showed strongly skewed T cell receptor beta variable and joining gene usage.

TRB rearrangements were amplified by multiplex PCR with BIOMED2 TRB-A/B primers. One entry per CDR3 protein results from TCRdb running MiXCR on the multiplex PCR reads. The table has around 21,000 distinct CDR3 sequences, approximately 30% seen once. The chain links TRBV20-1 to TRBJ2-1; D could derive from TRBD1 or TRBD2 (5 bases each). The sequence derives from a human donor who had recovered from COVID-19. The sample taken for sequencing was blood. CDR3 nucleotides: TGCAGTGCTAGAGCCCCCGGGACCCTCAAGCGTGAGCAGTTCTTC. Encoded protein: CSARAPGTLKREQFF.